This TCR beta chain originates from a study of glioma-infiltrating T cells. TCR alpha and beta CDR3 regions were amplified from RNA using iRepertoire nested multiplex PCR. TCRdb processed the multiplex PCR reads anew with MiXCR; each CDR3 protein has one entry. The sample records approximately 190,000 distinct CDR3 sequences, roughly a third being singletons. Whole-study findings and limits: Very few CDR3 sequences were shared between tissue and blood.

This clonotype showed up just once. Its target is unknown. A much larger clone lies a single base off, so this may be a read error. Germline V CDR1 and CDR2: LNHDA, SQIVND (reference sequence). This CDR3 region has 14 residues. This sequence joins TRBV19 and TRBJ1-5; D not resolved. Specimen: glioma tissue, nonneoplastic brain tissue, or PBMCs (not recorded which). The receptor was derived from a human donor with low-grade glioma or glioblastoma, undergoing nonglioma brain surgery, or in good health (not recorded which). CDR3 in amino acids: CASKDGPLNQHQHF. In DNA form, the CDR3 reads TGTGCCAGTAAAGACGGTCCCCTTAATCAGCACCAGCATTTT.